These 19 T cell receptor beta chains originate from one sample sequenced in a study of blood T cells in healthy people across ages. A J-beta primer mix and a sample-barcoded 5' primer were used in a second PCR of roughly 7 to 12 cycles. Each CDR3 protein gets one entry after TCRdb re-called the 5' RACE reads with MiXCR. The sample records some 700,000 distinct CDR3 sequences, 40% to 45% being singletons. The material sequenced was blood. These receptors all stem from an older woman in good health.

This clonotype was observed at least ten times. The rearrangement uses TRBV12-3 or TRBV12-4 and TRBJ2-5; 8 positions agree with TRBD2. This CDR3 comprises 16 residues. V gave up 7 bases and J gave up 4 bases; unmatched junction bases: 14. CDR3 nucleotide sequence: TGTGCCAGCATCCTTGGGATAGCGGGAAAAGGAGAGACCCAGTACTTC. It encodes CASILGIAGKGETQYF.

The chain uses TRBV29-1 and TRBJ1-1, with D hard to call. The V gene's germline CDR1 is SQVTM and CDR2 ANQGSEA. The CDR3 is made up of 12 amino acids. Trimming shortened V by 3 bases and J by 11 bases, and 16 bases separated the two germline ends. The CDR3 coding sequence is TGCAGCGTTGATTGGGCAGGCGAAGTGGCTTTCTTT. It specifies CSVDWAGEVAFF.

This clonotype has more than one count but fewer than ten. This chain joins TRBV7-2 and TRBJ2-3; 10 bases match TRBD2. V shed 0 bases, J shed 4 bases, and the junction held 4 bases outside the gene matches. The germline gives CDR1 SGHTA, CDR2 FQGNSA. This CDR3 region has 16 residues. The CDR3 protein is CASSLASGGVPDTQYF. DNA for the CDR3: TGTGCCAGCAGCTTAGCAAGCGGGGGGGTTCCAGATACGCAGTATTTT.

For the CDR3, the DNA is TGTGCCAGCAGGGGGTCCTCGGGGGGGTCTCACAATGAGCAGTTCTTC. It translates to CASRGSSGGSHNEQFF. The chain uses TRBV12-3 or TRBV12-4 and TRBJ2-1, with 8 nucleotides matching TRBD2. V shed 6 bases and J 5 bases; nucleotides not matched to a gene: 12. The CDR3 covers 16 residues.

The chain is built from TRBV11-1 and TRBJ1-2; 7 positions agree with TRBD1. This CDR3 comprises 14 residues. With V trimmed by 5 bases and J by 4 bases, 7 bases remained unmatched. The germline CDR1 and CDR2 sequences are SGHAT and FQDESV (reference sequence). The CDR3 sequence is CASSQGETTYGYTF. As DNA, the CDR3 is TGTGCCAGCAGCCAGGGGGAGACCACCTATGGCTACACCTTC.

V gene TRBV3-1 combines with J gene TRBJ2-7; D is possibly TRBD1 or TRBD2 (5 bases each). This CDR3 comprises 14 residues. The V gene lost 0 bases and the J gene lost 6 bases, with 12 bases spanning the gap. The germline gives CDR1 LGHDT, CDR2 YNNKEL (reference sequence). The CDR3 is CASSQDSWGTEQYF. DNA of the CDR3: TGTGCCAGCAGCCAAGATAGTTGGGGGACCGAGCAGTACTTC.

The J gene is TRBJ1-2, the V gene TRBV27, with 7 bases aligning to TRBD1. V trimming: 6 bases; J trimming: 4 bases; junction bases outside the gene matches: 8. CDR1 is MNHEY and CDR2 is SMNVEV in the germline V gene (reference sequence). This CDR3 is built from 14 residues. The CDR3 region is CASSQTGVPYGYTF. In DNA form, the CDR3 reads TGTGCCAGCAGCCAAACAGGGGTCCCCTATGGCTACACCTTC.

The J gene is TRBJ2-7, the V gene TRBV28, with 9 bases aligning to TRBD1. Germline-derived CDR1 and CDR2 are MDHEN and SYDVKM. Germline trimming cut 8 bases from V and 4 bases from J; bases unmatched to any gene: 9. There are 14 residues in the CDR3. The CDR3 DNA reads TGTGCCAGCGTACCGGGACAGGGTAGTTACGAGCAGTACTTC. Translation gives CASVPGQGSYEQYF.

This clonotype was picked up a small number of times. This chain links TRBV5-1 with TRBJ2-3; 10 nucleotides agree with TRBD2. This CDR3 has 14 amino acids. The J segment lost 6 bases and the V segment lost 6 bases, leaving 7 bases of the junction unmatched. From germline, CDR1 is SGHRS and CDR2 YFSETQ. The chain's CDR3 is CASNPAGGFDTQYF. DNA of the CDR3: TGCGCCAGCAACCCAGCGGGAGGGTTCGATACGCAGTATTTT.

The genes are TRBV28 and TRBJ1-1; tentatively, D is TRBD1 (6 bases). The CDR3 totals 16 residues. Germline V gene sequence: CDR1 MDHEN, CDR2 SYDVKM. V dropped 6 bases and J dropped 1 base, with 18 bases sitting between them. The CDR3 is CASRFRDTGGNTEAFF. Written as DNA, the CDR3 is TGTGCCAGCAGATTTCGGGACACGGGTGGGAACACTGAAGCTTTCTTT. The full variable domain, completed using reference TRBV28 and TRBJ1-1, is DVKVTQSSRYLVKRTGEKVFLECVQDMDHENMFWYRQDPGLGLRLIYFSYDVKMKEKGDIPEGYSVSREKKERFSLILESASTNQTSMYLCASRFRDTGGNTEAFFGQGTRLTVV.

J is TRBJ2-7 and V is TRBV3-1, with 7 bases identical to TRBD2. This CDR3 region has 14 residues. The ends lost 4 bases at V and 7 bases at J; junction bases unmatched: 10. CDR1 and CDR2 (germline): LGHDT, YNNKEL (reference sequence). Here the CDR3 DNA reads TGTGCCAGCAGCCGGGGAGCGGGGTTGGATGAGCAGTACTTC. This codes for CASSRGAGLDEQYF.

This clonotype occurred many times. The rearrangement links TRBV6-6 to TRBJ2-5; D might be TRBD1 or TRBD2, each matching 5 bases. This CDR3 is built from 13 residues. Trimming pared 2 bases from V and 5 bases from J, leaving 9 bases between. Germline CDR1 reads MNHNY; CDR2 reads SVGAGI (reference sequence). The CDR3 sequence is CASSYGGFETQYF. The CDR3 DNA follows: TGTGCCAGCAGTTACGGGGGTTTTGAGACCCAGTACTTC.

The rearrangement links TRBV3-1 to TRBJ2-7, with unresolved D. The CDR3 has 14 residues. Germline CDR1 LGHDT, CDR2 YNNKEL (reference sequence). V was clipped by 1 base and J by 0 bases, with 7 bases between them. The CDR3 is CASSQGPLSYEQYF. In DNA, the CDR3 is TGTGCCAGCAGCCAAGGGCCTCTCTCCTACGAGCAGTACTTC.

This clonotype has only a few counts. J is TRBJ1-5 and V is TRBV18; D remains ambiguous. Germline values: CDR1 KGHSH, CDR2 LQKENI. This CDR3 spans 12 amino acids. With 2 bases removed from V and 7 bases from J, the gap between germline ends came to 6 bases. This chain's CDR3 is CASSPGDQPQHF. The CDR3 DNA is TGTGCCAGCTCACCAGGCGACCAGCCCCAGCATTTT. The complete variable domain, with remaining parts taken from reference TRBV18 and TRBJ1-5, reads NAGVMQNPRHLVRRRGQEARLRCSPMKGHSHVYWYRQLPEEGLKFMVYLQKENIIDESGMPKERFSAEFPKEGPSILRIQQVVRGDSAAYFCASSPGDQPQHFGDGTRLSIL.

The chain couples TRBV4-2 to TRBJ2-2; D may correspond to TRBD1 or TRBD2 (5 bases each). Trimming cost V 4 bases and J 5 bases, with 11 bases left between them. Looked up from germline, CDR1 is LGHNA and CDR2 is YNFKEQ. This CDR3 is 14 amino acids long. CDR3 amino acids: CASSLGGETGELFF. CDR3 nucleotide sequence: TGTGCCAGCAGCCTTGGGGGAGAAACCGGGGAGCTGTTTTTT.

This chain links TRBV3-1 with TRBJ2-7; the match to TRBD1 covers 8 bases. The CDR3 is 15 residues long. In germline, CDR1 is LGHDT, CDR2 YNNKEL (reference sequence). The ends lost 1 base at V and 6 bases at J; junction bases unmatched: 8. The CDR3 loop is CASSQGTGILGEQYF. The CDR3 DNA follows: TGTGCCAGCAGCCAAGGGACAGGGATATTGGGCGAGCAGTACTTC.

To note about this clonotype: One end of the junction fails to match germline, which may point to a read error. The V gene is TRBV27, the J gene TRBJ2-1; TRBD2 aligns across 8 bases. Germline values: CDR1 MNHEY, CDR2 SMNVEV (reference sequence). The CDR3 is 19 amino acids. CDR3 nucleotide sequence: TGTGCCAGCAGTTTTCGGCCACTAGCGGAGTTACGCTCCTGCAATGAGCAGTTCTTC. Encoded protein: CASSFRPLAELRSCNEQFF.

The gene calls are TRBV6-1 and TRBJ2-3, with D perhaps matching TRBD1 (5 bases). Germline CDR1 reads MNHNS; CDR2 reads SASEGT. This CDR3 region has 15 residues. V lost 2 bases and J 0 bases, leaving 9 bases between the germline ends. The DNA for the CDR3 is TGTGCCAGCAGTGAAATATGGGGCAGCACAGATACGCAGTATTTT. This encodes CASSEIWGSTDTQYF.

Only a few counts were recorded for this clonotype. The chain carries TRBV29-1 and TRBJ1-5, with 9 bases aligning to TRBD1. V shed 6 bases and J 4 bases; nucleotides not matched to a gene: 4. From germline, CDR1 is SQVTM and CDR2 ANQGSEA. The CDR3 is 13 residues long. The CDR3 loop reads CSVGTGLNQPQHF. In DNA form, the CDR3 reads TGCAGCGTCGGGACAGGGTTAAATCAGCCCCAGCATTTT.